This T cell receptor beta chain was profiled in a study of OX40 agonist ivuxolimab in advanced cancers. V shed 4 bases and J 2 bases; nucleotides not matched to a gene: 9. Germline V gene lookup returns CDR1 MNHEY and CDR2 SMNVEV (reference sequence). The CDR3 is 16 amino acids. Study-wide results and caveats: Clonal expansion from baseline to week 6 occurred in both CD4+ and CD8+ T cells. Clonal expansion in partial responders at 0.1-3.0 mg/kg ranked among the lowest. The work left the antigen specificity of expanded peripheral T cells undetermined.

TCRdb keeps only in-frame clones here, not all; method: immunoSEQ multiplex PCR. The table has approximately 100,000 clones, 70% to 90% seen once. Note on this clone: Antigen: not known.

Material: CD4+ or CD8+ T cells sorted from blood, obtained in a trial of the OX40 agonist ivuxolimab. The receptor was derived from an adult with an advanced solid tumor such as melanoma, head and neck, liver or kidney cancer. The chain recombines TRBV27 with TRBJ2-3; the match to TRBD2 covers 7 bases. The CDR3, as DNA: TGTGCCAGCAGTTCCCTGACGGGAGGAGACACAGATACGCAGTATTTT. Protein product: CASSSLTGGDTDTQYF.